The rows below give T cell receptor beta chains drawn from one sample of a study of breast tumors, draining lymph nodes, adjacent tissues. Each CDR3 protein is one row after TCRdb ran MiXCR on the multiplex PCR reads. The repertoire includes approximately 230,000 distinct CDR3 sequences, under 35% of them detected once, and approximately 3.5% sits in the top ten. Sequenced: axillary lymph node tissue. Receptors were obtained from a female donor with breast cancer. Some clones in this sample may be carry-over from other donors' samples. Both conserved end residues are trimmed from each CDR3. The size field is filled for only some rows; it gives once, few, many or a size class.

TRBJ2-7 TRBV12-3/TRBV12-4 NA 14 ASSSPTGDRSYEQY
TRBJ2-3 TRBV5-1 many 12 ASSPHYRTDTQY
TRBJ2-7 TRBV5-8 many 12 ASSLGRGYTSQY
TRBJ2-2 TRBV5-6 many 18 ASSLRTGGIFVPSTGELF
TRBJ2-1 TRBV3-1 few 11 ASSPRPRNEQF
TRBJ2-7 TRBV27 few 14 ASSLSPTSEAYEQY
TRBJ2-1 TRBV6-6 NA 13 ASSYRRSDNNEQF
TRBJ1-6 TRBV19 many 13 ASSTGLEGSSPLH
TRBJ2-2 TRBV28 NA 13 ASSLFGRSTGELF
TRBJ1-2 TRBV9 few 14 ASSVGSGDRGWGYT